This entry features one T cell receptor (beta chain) sequence. The record originates from a study of Ad26.COV2.S vaccination and SARS-CoV-2 variants. Treatment: around 19 received Ad26.COV2.S at low or high dose, single or two shots; several received placebo; per-sample allocation not given. The samples date from day 63 after the first vaccine or placebo injection. Ad26 vector vaccine expressed Wuhan-strain SARS-CoV-2 spike. The repertoire was sequenced with immunoSEQ multiplex PCR; TCRdb's copy has only in-frame clones and lacks some. The sample lists fewer than 400,000 clones, about 82% occurring once. Germline CDR1 is SGHNT and CDR2 is YYREEE (reference sequence). The CDR3 spans 14 residues. V lost 4 bases to trimming and J lost 3 bases; unmatched junction nucleotides: 6.

The V gene is TRBV5-4, the J gene TRBJ1-2; 7 bases match TRBD1. The TCR originated in a person between 18 and 59 years old who received the Ad26.COV2.S COVID-19 vaccine or a placebo. The specimen was peripheral blood, collected in a trial of Ad26.COV2.S vaccine versus placebo. CDR3 sequence: CASSPTGPHYGYTF. The CDR3 bases are TGTGCCAGCAGCCCGACAGGGCCCCACTATGGCTACACCTTC.